This T cell receptor beta chain was documented in a study of blood T cells in healthy people across ages. Study-wide results and limits: Diversity figures based on one million T cells were deemed too low.

Primed by a sample-barcoded 5' primer and a J-beta primer mix, a second PCR proceeded for roughly 7 to 12 cycles. Each cDNA molecule carried a tag from a template-switch adaptor that contained 12 random nucleotides. TCRdb analysed the 5' RACE reads with MiXCR anew, one entry per CDR3 protein. Among approximately 2,000,000 distinct CDR3 sequences listed, 35% to 50% were seen once. This clonotype was detected a few times. Its matching antigen is unknown. Researchers isolated at least 6 million PBMCs per sample. Every sample gave at least 5 micrograms of total RNA when it was extracted. Sequencing used blood. The TCR was taken from a human donor in good health.

The chain's CDR3 is CASSYSLAAGVPYEQYF. The CDR3 DNA follows: TGTGCCAGCAGTTACAGTCTAGCGGCGGGAGTTCCCTACGAGCAGTACTTC. The chain couples TRBV6-6 to TRBJ2-4, with 7 positions matching TRBD2. The J call is doubtful: the DNA matches TRBJ2-7 better. Germline V gene lookup returns CDR1 MNHNY and CDR2 SVGAGI (reference sequence). This CDR3 region has 17 residues.